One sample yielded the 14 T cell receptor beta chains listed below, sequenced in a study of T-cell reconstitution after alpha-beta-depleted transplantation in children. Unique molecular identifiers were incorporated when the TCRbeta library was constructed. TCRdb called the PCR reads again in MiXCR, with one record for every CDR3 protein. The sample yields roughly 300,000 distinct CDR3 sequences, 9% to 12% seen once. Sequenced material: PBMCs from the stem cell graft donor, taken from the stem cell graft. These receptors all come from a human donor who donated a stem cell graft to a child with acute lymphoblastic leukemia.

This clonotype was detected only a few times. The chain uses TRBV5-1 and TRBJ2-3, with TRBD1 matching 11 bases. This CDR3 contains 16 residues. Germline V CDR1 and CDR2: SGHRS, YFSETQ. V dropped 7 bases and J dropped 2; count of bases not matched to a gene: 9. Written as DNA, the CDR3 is TGCGCCAGCGGACGAGGACAGGGGGCCGCCACAGATACGCAGTATTTT. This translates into CASGRGQGAATDTQYF.

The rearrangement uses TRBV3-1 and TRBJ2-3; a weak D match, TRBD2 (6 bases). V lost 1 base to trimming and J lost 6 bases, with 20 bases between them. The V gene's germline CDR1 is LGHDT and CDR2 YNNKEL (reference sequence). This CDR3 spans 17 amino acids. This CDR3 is CASSQGRRGLIADTQYF. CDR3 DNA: TGTGCCAGCAGCCAAGGGAGAAGAGGACTAATTGCGGATACGCAGTATTTT.

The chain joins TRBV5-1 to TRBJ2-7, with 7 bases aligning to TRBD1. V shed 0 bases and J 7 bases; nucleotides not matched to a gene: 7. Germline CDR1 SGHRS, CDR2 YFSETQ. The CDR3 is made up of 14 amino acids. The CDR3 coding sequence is TGCGCCAGCAGCTTGGAGGGGGCAGGGCGGGAGCAGTACTTC. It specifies CASSLEGAGREQYF.

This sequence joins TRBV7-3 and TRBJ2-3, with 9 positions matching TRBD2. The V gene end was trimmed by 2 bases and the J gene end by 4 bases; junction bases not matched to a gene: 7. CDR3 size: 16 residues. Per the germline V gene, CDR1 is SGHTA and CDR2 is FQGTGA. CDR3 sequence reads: CASSLDRREGADTQYF. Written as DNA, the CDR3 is TGTGCCAGCAGCTTAGATCGGCGGGAGGGGGCAGATACGCAGTATTTT. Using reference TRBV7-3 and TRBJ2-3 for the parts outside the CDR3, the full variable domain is GAGVSQTPSNKVTEKGKYVELRCDPISGHTALYWYRQSLGQGPEFLIYFQGTGAADDSGLPNDRFFAVRPEGSVSTLKIQRTERGDSAVYLCASSLDRREGADTQYFGPGTRLTVL.

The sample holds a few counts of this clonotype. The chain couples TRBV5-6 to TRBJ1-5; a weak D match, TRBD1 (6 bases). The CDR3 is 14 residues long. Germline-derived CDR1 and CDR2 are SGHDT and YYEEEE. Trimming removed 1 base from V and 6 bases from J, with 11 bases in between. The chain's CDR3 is CASSLWGAGQPQHF. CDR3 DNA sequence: TGTGCCAGCAGCTTGTGGGGGGCAGGTCAGCCCCAGCATTTT. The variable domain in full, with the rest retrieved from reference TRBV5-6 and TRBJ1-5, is DAGVTQSPTHLIKTRGQQVTLRCSPKSGHDTVSWYQQALGQGPQFIFQYYEEEERQRGNFPDRFSGHQFPNYSSELNVNALLLGDSALYLCASSLWGAGQPQHFGDGTRLSIL.

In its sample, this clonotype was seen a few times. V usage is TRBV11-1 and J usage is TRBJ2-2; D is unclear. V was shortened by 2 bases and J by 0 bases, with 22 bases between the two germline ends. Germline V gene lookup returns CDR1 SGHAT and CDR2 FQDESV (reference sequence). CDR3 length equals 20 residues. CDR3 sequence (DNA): TGTGCCAGCAGCTTAACGGGCCAAAGCTATATCCTAACGAACACCGGGGAGCTGTTTTTT. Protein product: CASSLTGQSYILTNTGELFF.

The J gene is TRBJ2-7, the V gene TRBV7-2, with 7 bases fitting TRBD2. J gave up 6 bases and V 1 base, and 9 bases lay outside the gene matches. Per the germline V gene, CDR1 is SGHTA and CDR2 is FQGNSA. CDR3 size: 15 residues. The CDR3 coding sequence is TGTGCCAGCAGCTTAGAGGCGGGAGATAATACCGAGCAGTACTTC. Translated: CASSLEAGDNTEQYF.

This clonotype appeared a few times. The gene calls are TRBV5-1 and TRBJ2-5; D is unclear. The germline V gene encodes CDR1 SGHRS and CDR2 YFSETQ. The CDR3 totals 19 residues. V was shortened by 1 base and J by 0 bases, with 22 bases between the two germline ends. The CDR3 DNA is TGCGCCAGCAGCTTGCCGCCAAGTGGGTCCCTCAAAGACCAAGAGACCCAGTACTTC. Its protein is CASSLPPSGSLKDQETQYF.

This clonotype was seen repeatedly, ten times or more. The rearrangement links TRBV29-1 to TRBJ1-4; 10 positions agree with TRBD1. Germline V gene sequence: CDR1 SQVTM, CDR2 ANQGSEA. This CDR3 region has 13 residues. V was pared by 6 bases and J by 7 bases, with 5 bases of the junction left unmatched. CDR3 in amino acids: CSVVTGGSEKLFF. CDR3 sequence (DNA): TGCAGCGTGGTGACAGGGGGCTCTGAAAAACTGTTTTTT. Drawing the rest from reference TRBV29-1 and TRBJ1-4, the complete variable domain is SAVISQKPSRDICQRGTSLTIQCQVDSQVTMMFWYRQQPGQSLTLIATANQGSEATYESGFVIDKFPISRPNLTFSTLTVSNMSPEDSSIYLCSVVTGGSEKLFFGSGTQLSVL.

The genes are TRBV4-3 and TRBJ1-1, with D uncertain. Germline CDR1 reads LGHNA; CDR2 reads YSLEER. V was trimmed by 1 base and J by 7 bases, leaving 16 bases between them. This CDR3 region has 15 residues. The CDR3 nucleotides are TGCGCCAGCAGCCAAGCTCGTATTGGCACTCATGAAGCTTTCTTT. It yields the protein CASSQARIGTHEAFF.

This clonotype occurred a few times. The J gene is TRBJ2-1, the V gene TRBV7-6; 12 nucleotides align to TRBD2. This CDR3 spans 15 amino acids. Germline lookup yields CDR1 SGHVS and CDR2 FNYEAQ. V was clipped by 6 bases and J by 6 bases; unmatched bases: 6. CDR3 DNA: TGTGCCAGCAGGACTGGACTAGCGGGAAGCAATGAGCAGTTCTTC. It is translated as CASRTGLAGSNEQFF.

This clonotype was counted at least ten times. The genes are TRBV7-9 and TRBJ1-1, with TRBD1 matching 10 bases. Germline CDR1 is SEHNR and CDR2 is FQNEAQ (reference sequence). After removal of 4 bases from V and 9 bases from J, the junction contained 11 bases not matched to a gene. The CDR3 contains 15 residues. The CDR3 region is CASSSTTQTGGKAFF. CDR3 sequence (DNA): TGTGCCAGCAGCTCAACTACCCAGACAGGGGGCAAAGCTTTCTTT.

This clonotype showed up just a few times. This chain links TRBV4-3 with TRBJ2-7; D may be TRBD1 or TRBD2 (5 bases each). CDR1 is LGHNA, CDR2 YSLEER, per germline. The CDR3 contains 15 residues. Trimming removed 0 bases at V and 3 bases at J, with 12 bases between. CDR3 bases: TGCGCCAGCAGCCAAGAAGAGGGGCAGGACTACGAGCAGTACTTC. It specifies CASSQEEGQDYEQYF.

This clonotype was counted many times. The CDR3 loop is CASSAELAGVSDTQYF. The CDR3 DNA sequence: TGTGCCAGCAGTGCCGAACTAGCGGGAGTATCAGATACGCAGTATTTT. J is TRBJ2-3 and V is TRBV6-4, with TRBD2 matching over 11 bases. Germline CDR1 MRHNA, CDR2 SNTAGT. The V and J ends lost 4 bases and 4 bases, in that order; junction bases with no gene match: 7. The CDR3 is 16 residues long.